Listed below are T cell receptor beta chains from one sample, sequenced in a study of cytomegalovirus exposure and HLA in healthy donors. Repertoires were generated with immunoSEQ multiplex PCR, while TCRdb's copy carries only in-frame clones and drops some. This table holds more than 110,000 clones, about 86% found once. The sample comprised PBMCs. The receptors stem from a woman between 18 and 30 years old in good health and CMV-seropositive. The CDR3 runs from the conserved cysteine through the conserved F or W. Fields, in order: J gene, D gene, clone size, V gene, CDR3 protein, CDR3 DNA. A D gene is named only where the DNA matches it firmly. Clone sizes are given selectively: once, few, many, or a class where the clone is expanded.

>TRBJ2-7|-|once|TRBV5-6
CASSEDGGLFPYEQYF
TGTGCCAGCAGCGAGGACGGGGGGCTCTTTCCCTACGAGCAGTACTTC
>TRBJ2-2|-|-|TRBV5-1
CASSSPYPGRGELFF
TGCGCCAGCAGCTCCCCCTACCCGGGTCGGGGGGAGCTGTTTTTT
>TRBJ2-2|-|-|TRBV4-3
CASSQLGSAGELFF
TGCGCCAGCAGCCAACTAGGTTCGGCCGGGGAGCTGTTTTTT
>TRBJ2-5|TRBD2|-|TRBV5-1
CASCVAGPQETQYF
TGCGCCAGCTGCGTAGCGGGGCCTCAAGAGACCCAGTACTTC
>TRBJ2-1|TRBD2|-|TRBV6-1
CASSVGGGIRQFF
TGTGCCAGCAGTGTGGGGGGAGGGATCAGGCAGTTCTTC
>TRBJ1-3|-|-|TRBV15
CATMDSPSGNTIYF
TGTGCCACCATGGACAGTCCCTCTGGAAACACCATATATTTT
>TRBJ1-2|TRBD1|-|TRBV10-3
CAIRGTARSHNYGYTF
TGTGCCATCAGAGGGACAGCAAGATCACATAACTATGGCTACACCTTC
>TRBJ1-5|TRBD1|-|TRBV6-1
CASWPRTGQDQPQHF
TGTGCCAGCTGGCCTAGGACAGGGCAGGACCAGCCCCAGCATTTT
>TRBJ2-1|-|-|TRBV9
CASSALRSEYNEQFF
TGTGCCAGCAGCGCCTTGCGGTCGGAGTACAATGAGCAGTTCTTC
>TRBJ1-2|-|-|TRBV28
CASSSSSGGNYGYTF
TGTGCCAGCAGTTCTTCCTCGGGTGGCAACTATGGCTACACCTTC
>TRBJ1-2|-|-|TRBV9
CASSVNRPLAF
TGTGCCAGCAGCGTAAACAGACCACTCGCCTTC
>TRBJ2-7|-|few|TRBV5-1
CASSSTAGRSGEQYF
TGCGCCAGCAGCTCGACAGCAGGGAGGTCGGGCGAGCAGTACTTC
>TRBJ1-6|-|-|TRBV11-1
CASRERGSYNSPLHF
TGTGCCAGCAGAGAGCGAGGATCCTATAATTCACCCCTCCACTTT
>TRBJ1-2|-|-|TRBV5-6
CASSYGGAGGYTF
TGTGCCAGCAGCTATGGAGGGGCCGGTGGCTACACCTTC
>TRBJ1-2|-|-|TRBV2
CASSYTWSQAMNYGYTF
TGTGCCAGCAGCTACACTTGGTCGCAGGCTATGAACTATGGCTACACCTTC
>TRBJ1-4|TRBD1|-|TRBV4-1
CASSQDNGQGWRANEKLFF
TGCGCCAGCAGCCAGGATAATGGACAGGGATGGCGGGCTAATGAAAAACTGTTTTTT
>TRBJ2-4|TRBD2|-|TRBV30
CAWSVTRTSGSKNIQYF
TGTGCCTGGAGTGTAACCCGGACTAGCGGATCCAAAAACATTCAGTACTTC
>TRBJ2-2|-|-|TRBV5-1
CASSLVELWGEPGELFF
TGCGCCAGCAGCCTCGTAGAGTTGTGGGGGGAGCCCGGGGAGCTGTTTTTT
>TRBJ2-1|-|-|TRBV4-2
CASSEEGGPDEQFF
TGTGCCAGCAGCGAAGAGGGGGGGCCTGATGAGCAGTTCTTC
>TRBJ2-3|-|-|TRBV7-2
CASSLAGATDTQYF
TGTGCCAGCAGCTTAGCCGGAGCCACAGATACGCAGTATTTT
>TRBJ1-1|-|-|TRBV27
CASSLAPQGFEAFF
TGTGCCAGCAGTTTAGCCCCACAGGGTTTTGAAGCTTTCTTT
>TRBJ2-5|TRBD1|-|TRBV2
CASSGTGETQYF
TGTGCCAGCAGTGGGACAGGGGAGACCCAGTACTTC
>TRBJ1-2|-|-|TRBV10-3
CAINGVDLYGYTF
TGTGCCATCAACGGGGTAGATCTCTATGGCTACACCTTC
>TRBJ2-3|TRBD2|-|TRBV7-3
CASSLGGEGADTQYF
TGTGCCAGCAGCTTAGGAGGGGAGGGTGCAGATACGCAGTATTTT
>TRBJ2-1|-|-|TRBV5-1
CASSGTLVNEQFF
TGCGCCAGCAGCGGCACATTGGTCAATGAGCAGTTCTTC
>TRBJ2-1|TRBD1|-|TRBV19
CASSYRDRGDNEQFF
TGTGCCAGTAGTTACCGGGACAGGGGAGACAATGAGCAGTTCTTC
>TRBJ2-7|-|-|TRBV7-3
CASSFDGGTQFHEQYF
TGTGCCAGCAGCTTCGACGGCGGGACTCAGTTCCACGAGCAGTACTTC
>TRBJ1-5|-|-|TRBV9
CASSPDRGAGQPQHF
TGTGCCAGCAGCCCCGATCGGGGGGCAGGCCAGCCCCAGCATTTT
>TRBJ1-2|-|-|TRBV11-2
CASSSSPYGYTF
TGTGCCAGCAGCTCCTCCCCCTATGGCTACACCTTC
>TRBJ1-5|TRBD1|-|TRBV7-2
CASSLVTGSQPQHF
TGTGCCAGCAGCTTAGTGACAGGGAGTCAGCCCCAGCATTTT
>TRBJ2-7|-|-|TRBV20-1
CSARLSYEQYF
TGCAGTGCTAGATTGAGTTACGAGCAGTACTTC
>TRBJ1-1|-|-|TRBV25-1
CASSDFTTQEAFF
TGTGCCAGCAGTGATTTTACGACACAGGAAGCTTTCTTT
>TRBJ2-7|TRBD1|-|TRBV5-1
CASGQGPFTYEQYF
TGCGCCAGCGGACAGGGTCCCTTCACCTACGAGCAGTACTTC
>TRBJ2-5|-|-|TRBV2
CATSKGLENQAEYF
TGTGCCACCTCAAAGGGGCTGGAGAATCAGGCAGAGTACTTC
>TRBJ2-5|-|-|TRBV11-2
CASSLDLGQGETQYF
TGTGCCAGCAGCTTAGATCTCGGGCAGGGGGAGACCCAGTACTTC
>TRBJ2-3|-|few|TRBV5-1
CASSLQSTDTQYF
TGCGCCAGCAGCCTTCAGAGCACAGATACGCAGTATTTT
>TRBJ2-1|-|-|TRBV6-1
CASSEGGVRVGEQFF
TGTGCCAGCAGTGAAGGCGGAGTCAGGGTTGGTGAGCAGTTCTTC
>TRBJ2-3|TRBD2|-|TRBV4-3
CASSPRGSGGSDTQYF
TGCGCCAGCAGCCCACGCGGTAGCGGGGGGTCAGATACGCAGTATTTT
>TRBJ1-1|-|-|TRBV5-1
CASSLQVNMNTEAFF
TGCGCCAGCAGCTTGCAGGTAAATATGAACACTGAAGCTTTCTTT
>TRBJ1-3|-|-|TRBV5-4
CASSLTGSGNTIYF
TGTGCCAGCAGCTTAACAGGCTCTGGAAACACCATATATTTT
>TRBJ2-5|TRBD2|-|TRBV5-4
CASSRTSGTQETQYF
TGTGCCAGCAGCAGGACTAGCGGGACCCAAGAGACCCAGTACTTC
>TRBJ2-7|TRBD1|-|TRBV7-8
CASSRGTGNVYEQYF
TGTGCCAGCAGCCGAGGGACAGGGAATGTGTACGAGCAGTACTTC
>TRBJ2-7|TRBD2|-|TRBV18
CASSPRTSGSYEQYF
TGTGCCAGCTCACCCCGGACTAGCGGGAGCTACGAGCAGTACTTC
>TRBJ2-3|-|-|TRBV10-1
CASSPGQLYTDTQYF
TGCGCCAGCTCGCCCGGACAGCTCTACACAGATACGCAGTATTTT
>TRBJ1-5|-|-|TRBV6-1
CASSRRTNQPQHF
TGTGCCAGCAGCCGGAGGACCAATCAGCCCCAGCATTTT
>TRBJ2-7|TRBD2|-|TRBV27
CASTPLGTSHEQYF
TGTGCCAGCACCCCCCTAGGGACTAGTCACGAGCAGTACTTC
>TRBJ2-1|TRBD2|-|TRBV28
CASSLTGGDNEQFF
TGTGCCAGCAGTCTAACCGGGGGGGACAATGAGCAGTTCTTC
>TRBJ2-7|-|-|TRBV20-1
CSARAGYEQYF
TGCAGTGCTAGAGCGGGGTACGAGCAGTACTTC
>TRBJ2-7|TRBD1|-|TRBV28
CASSSPMTGSSYEQYF
TGTGCCAGCAGTTCGCCGATGACAGGGAGCTCCTACGAGCAGTACTTC
>TRBJ1-3|-|-|TRBV4-1
CASTSGGDSGNTIYF
TGCGCCAGTACATCTGGGGGGGACTCTGGAAACACCATATATTTT
>TRBJ2-2|-|-|TRBV6-5
CASSYPGGANTGELFF
TGTGCCAGCAGTTACCCCGGTGGAGCGAACACCGGGGAGCTGTTTTTT
>TRBJ1-4|-|few|TRBV4-1
CASSQVILQKLFF
TGCGCCAGCAGCCAAGTTATCCTCCAAAAACTGTTTTTT
>TRBJ2-2|TRBD1|-|TRBV7-3
CASSPRTGNTGELFF
TGTGCCAGCAGCCCTCGGACAGGAAACACCGGGGAGCTGTTTTTT
>TRBJ1-2|-|-|TRBV7-9
CASSLGGLGYTF
TGTGCCAGCAGCTTAGGGGGCCTTGGCTACACCTTC
>TRBJ1-3|-|-|TRBV9
CASSPRVGSGNTIYF
TGTGCCAGCAGCCCCCGGGTAGGATCTGGAAACACCATATATTTT